The sample holds one count of the clone carrying this TCR beta chain. Researchers ran the PCR with 60 Vbeta and 13 Jbeta primers. Data came from immunoSEQ multiplex PCR; TCRdb stores just in-frame clones and leaves some out. This table holds 100,000 to 150,000 clones, under 90% found once. The data were taken from a study of cytomegalovirus exposure and HLA in healthy donors. Trimming pared 5 bases from V and 0 bases from J, leaving 13 bases between. The CDR3 spans 15 residues. The V gene's germline CDR1 is SGHVS and CDR2 FQNEAQ. Sequenced input: PBMCs. The chain recombines TRBV7-8 with TRBJ1-1; D unresolved. The source of this sequence is a middle-aged woman in good health and CMV-seronegative. The CDR3 protein is CASSRAFQVNTEAFF. The CDR3 DNA sequence: TGTGCCAGCAGCCGCGCGTTTCAGGTGAACACTGAAGCTTTCTTT.